This passage covers 2 T cell receptor beta chains from one sample sequenced in a study of blood T cell repertoires in COVID-19. Generated by immunoSEQ multiplex PCR, the TCRdb table keeps only in-frame clones and is missing some. The table has hundreds of thousands of clones, 85% to 90% seen once. The sequenced sample was peripheral blood. The receptors originated from a woman between 18 and 29 years old with acute or convalescent COVID-19.

This clone was seen only a few times. V and J are TRBV6-4 and TRBJ1-2; 8 nucleotides agree with TRBD1. The CDR3 is made up of 15 amino acids. V lost 7 bases, J lost 4 bases, and 11 bases stayed unmatched. Germline lookup yields CDR1 MRHNA and CDR2 SNTAGT. CDR3 coding DNA: TGTGCCAGCACCCCAGGGGGCCCTTCCCTCTATGGCTACACCTTC. Protein product: CASTPGGPSLYGYTF.

Concerning this clone itself: The identical CDR3 is also encoded by other nucleotide sequences in the sample. The CDR3 DNA follows: TGCAGCGTTCCCGGGAACACTGAAGCTTTCTTT. Its protein product is CSVPGNTEAFF. The gene calls are TRBV29-1 and TRBJ1-1, with unresolved D. The CDR3 has 11 residues. CDR1 is SQVTM, CDR2 ANQGSEA, per germline. V lost 5 bases and J lost 1, with 5 bases in between.